These T cell receptor beta chains were read from a single sample in a study of T cell responses to AZD1222 COVID-19 vaccine. The protocol was immunoSEQ multiplex PCR, while the TCRdb copy is restricted to in-frame clones and leaves out a portion. The sample records around 150,000 clones, around 90% being singletons. The sequences come from peripheral blood, collected on day 0 of AZD1222 vaccination. The receptors originated from an adult in good health. Both conserved end residues are part of each CDR3. A D gene is named only where the DNA matches it firmly. The size field is filled for only some rows; it gives once, few, many or a size class.

TRBV5-6	TRBJ2-7	TRBD1	few	CASSLVGQGGDEQYF	TGTGCCAGCAGCTTGGTAGGACAGGGTGGGGACGAGCAGTACTTC
TRBV19	TRBJ1-1	NA	NA	CASSIESLGNTEAFF	TGTGCCAGTAGTATCGAAAGCCTCGGAAACACTGAAGCTTTCTTT
TRBV9	TRBJ2-2	NA	NA	CASSVGVAGELFF	TGTGCCAGCAGCGTAGGGGTGGCCGGGGAGCTGTTTTTT
TRBV6-5	TRBJ1-4	NA	few	CASSRRGANEKLFF	TGTGCCAGCAGTAGAAGGGGGGCTAATGAAAAACTGTTTTTT
TRBV4-1	TRBJ2-1	TRBD1	NA	CASSQEDRVSYNEQFF	TGCGCCAGCAGCCAAGAGGACAGGGTTTCGTACAATGAGCAGTTCTTC
TRBV27	TRBJ2-6	TRBD1	NA	CASSLFRGREAGANVLTF	TGTGCCAGCAGTTTATTCAGGGGGCGCGAGGCTGGGGCCAACGTCCTGACTTTC
TRBV11-2	TRBJ1-1	NA	NA	CASSRVNTEAFF	TGTGCCAGCTCCCGAGTGAACACTGAAGCTTTCTTT
TRBV4-2	TRBJ2-3	TRBD2	many	CASSQDLAGGTDTQYF	TGTGCCAGCAGCCAAGATCTAGCGGGGGGTACAGATACGCAGTATTTT
TRBV9	TRBJ1-3	TRBD1	few	CASSVTLTGPGNTIYF	TGTGCCAGCAGCGTAACCTTGACAGGGCCTGGAAACACCATATATTTT
TRBV4-2	TRBJ2-2	TRBD2	once	CASSALRGLVGADTGELFF	TGTGCCAGCAGCGCGCTGCGCGGACTAGTTGGGGCGGACACCGGGGAGCTGTTTTTT
TRBV6-1	TRBJ1-3	TRBD1	NA	CASSEALLEGASGNTIYF	TGTGCCAGCAGTGAAGCGCTTCTGGAGGGGGCCTCTGGAAACACCATATATTTT
TRBV28	TRBJ1-1	NA	NA	CASSLNKNTEAFF	TGTGCCAGCAGTTTAAACAAGAACACTGAAGCTTTCTTT
TRBV7-2	TRBJ1-3	NA	NA	CASSLDRSGGNTIYF	TGTGCCAGCAGCTTAGACAGGAGCGGGGGAAACACCATATATTTT
TRBV27	TRBJ1-1	NA	NA	CASSLYGANTEAFF	TGTGCCAGCAGTTTATACGGGGCGAACACTGAAGCTTTCTTT
TRBV5-1	TRBJ1-3	NA	NA	CASSLDGNTIYF	TGCGCCAGCAGCTTGGACGGGAACACCATATATTTT
TRBV21-1	TRBJ1-6	NA	once	CALVGVPKYNSPLHF	TGTGCCTTAGTAGGGGTCCCAAAATATAATTCACCCCTCCACTTT
TRBV2	TRBJ1-2	TRBD1	NA	CASSERQGGNYGYTF	TGTGCCAGCAGTGAAAGGCAGGGGGGCAACTATGGCTACACCTTC
TRBV6-5	TRBJ1-1	TRBD1	NA	CASSYSRTGDTEAFF	TGTGCCAGCAGTTACTCGAGGACAGGGGACACTGAAGCTTTCTTT
TRBV4-1	TRBJ1-4	NA	once	CASSPQSGGGEKLFF	TGCGCCAGCAGCCCCCAATCCGGGGGAGGTGAAAAACTGTTTTTT
TRBV2	TRBJ2-7	NA	NA	CASTKDSYEQYF	TGTGCCAGCACCAAGGACAGTTACGAGCAGTACTTC
TRBV29-1	TRBJ1-4	NA	NA	CSVGDGTTNEKLFF	TGCAGCGTTGGAGACGGAACAACTAATGAAAAACTGTTTTTT
TRBV2	TRBJ2-1	NA	few	CASSALLGNEQFF	TGTGCCAGCAGCGCCTTATTGGGTAATGAGCAGTTCTTC
TRBV6-1	TRBJ1-1	NA	NA	CASSEPGRNAFF	TGTGCCAGCAGTGAGCCTGGACGGAATGCTTTCTTT
TRBV19	TRBJ1-5	NA	NA	CASSKTHQPQHF	TGTGCCAGTAGTAAGACCCATCAGCCCCAGCATTTT
TRBV2	TRBJ1-5	NA	NA	CASRYGDSSNQPQHF	TGTGCCAGCCGCTACGGGGACTCTAGCAATCAGCCCCAGCATTTT
TRBV27	TRBJ1-2	NA	NA	CASSFDRGVGYGYTF	TGTGCCAGCAGTTTTGACAGAGGGGTGGGCTATGGCTACACCTTC
TRBV6-2/TRBV6-3	TRBJ2-3	NA	once	CASSTSETPRDTQYF	TGTGCCAGCAGCACCTCGGAGACCCCGCGAGATACGCAGTATTTT
TRBV6-2/TRBV6-3	TRBJ2-2	TRBD2	NA	CASSYSMRLAGRNTGELFF	TGTGCCAGCAGTTACTCGATGAGGCTAGCGGGCAGGAACACCGGGGAGCTGTTTTTT
TRBV7-2	TRBJ1-5	NA	NA	CASSLHNRNSNQPQHF	TGTGCCAGCAGCTTACACAACAGAAATAGCAATCAGCCCCAGCATTTT
TRBV21-1	TRBJ2-3	NA	NA	CASNLHLKLAGVSDTQYF	TGTGCCAGCAACCTACACCTCAAGCTAGCGGGAGTATCAGATACGCAGTATTTT
TRBV19	TRBJ1-1	NA	NA	CASSIEGEMNTEAFF	TGTGCCAGTAGTATAGAAGGGGAGATGAACACTGAAGCTTTCTTT
TRBV5-5	TRBJ2-5	TRBD2	NA	CASSQGLALGETQYF	TGTGCCAGCAGCCAGGGACTAGCACTAGGAGAGACCCAGTACTTC
TRBV4-3	TRBJ2-1	NA	NA	CASSPSPQVNNEQFF	TGCGCCAGCAGCCCATCACCGCAGGTAAACAATGAGCAGTTCTTC
TRBV29-1	TRBJ2-3	NA	NA	CSVEDYYTQYF	TGCAGCGTTGAAGACTACTATACGCAGTATTTT
TRBV30	TRBJ2-7	TRBD1	NA	CAWSTGVYEQYF	TGTGCCTGGAGCACAGGGGTATACGAGCAGTACTTC
TRBV5-1	TRBJ2-2	NA	NA	CASSRTTNTGELFF	TGCGCCAGCAGCCGGACTACGAACACCGGGGAGCTGTTTTTT
TRBV6-5	TRBJ1-1	TRBD1	NA	CASSRQGVGTEAFF	TGTGCCAGCAGTAGACAGGGAGTGGGTACTGAAGCTTTCTTT
TRBV7-9	TRBJ2-2	NA	NA	CASSLVRAGELFF	TGTGCCAGCAGCTTAGTTCGGGCCGGGGAGCTGTTTTTT
TRBV11-2	TRBJ2-7	TRBD1	NA	CASSFTVGGTGDDEQYF	TGTGCCAGCAGCTTTACGGTTGGTGGGACAGGGGATGACGAGCAGTACTTC
TRBV7-6	TRBJ1-1	NA	NA	CASSSRASEAFF	TGTGCCAGCAGCTCCCGGGCATCTGAAGCTTTCTTT
TRBV19	TRBJ2-2	TRBD1	NA	CASQGAGELFF	TGTGCCAGCCAGGGGGCCGGGGAGCTGTTTTTT
TRBV10-1	TRBJ1-1	NA	NA	CASSRNLLNTEAFF	TGCGCCAGCAGTAGGAACCTACTGAACACTGAAGCTTTCTTT
TRBV9	TRBJ1-5	NA	NA	CASSVGEGDLLHF	TGTGCCAGCAGCGTAGGGGAGGGGGACCTTTTGCATTTT
TRBV28	TRBJ1-6	NA	NA	CASRLGSTLHGTLHF	TGTGCCAGCAGACTGGGCAGCACCCTTCACGGCACCCTCCACTTT
TRBV3-1/TRBV3-2	TRBJ2-1	TRBD2	NA	CASSQVGTSVYNEQFF	TGTGCCAGCAGCCAAGTGGGGACTAGCGTCTACAATGAGCAGTTCTTC
TRBV19	TRBJ2-5	NA	NA	CASSRLLLKQETQYF	TGTGCCAGTAGTAGGCTCTTATTGAAGCAAGAGACCCAGTACTTC
TRBV7-2	TRBJ2-1	NA	NA	CASSLNGYEQFF	TGTGCCAGCAGCTTAAATGGGTACGAGCAGTTCTTC
TRBV3-1/TRBV3-2	TRBJ1-6	NA	NA	CASSARGYNSPLHF	TGTGCCAGCAGTGCTCGGGGGTATAATTCACCCCTCCACTTT